What follows are 7 T cell receptor beta chains derived from one specimen sequenced in a study of cytomegalovirus exposure and HLA in healthy donors. Assay used: immunoSEQ multiplex PCR; TCRdb lists only in-frame clones, some missing. The data hold tens of thousands of clones, with roughly 95% observed a single time. Sequencing used PBMCs. These receptors originate from a woman aged 18-29 years in good health and CMV-seronegative.

This sequence joins TRBV27 and TRBJ2-3, with 10 bases aligning to TRBD2. The V and J ends lost 11 bases and 3 bases, in that order; junction bases with no gene match: 11. This CDR3 is built from 15 residues. CDR1 is MNHEY and CDR2 is SMNVEV in the germline V gene (reference sequence). CDR3 nucleotides: TGTGCCCGGGGGAGGGAACTAGCGGGGACAGATACGCAGTATTTT. It specifies CARGRELAGTDTQYF.

CDR3: CASSVRGQDTEAFF. For the CDR3, the DNA is TGTGCCAGCAGCGTCAGGGGGCAGGACACTGAAGCTTTCTTT. The rearrangement uses TRBV9 and TRBJ1-1; 8 bases fit TRBD1. V shed 2 bases, J shed 3 bases, and the junction held 3 bases outside the gene matches. The germline CDR1 and CDR2 sequences are SGDLS and YYNGEE. The CDR3 has 14 amino acids.

The V gene is TRBV11-2, the J gene TRBJ2-2; D perhaps matches TRBD2 (5 bases). CDR3 length: 15 residues. The ends were cut back, 2 bases at V and 4 bases at J, with 11 bases in the middle. Germline V CDR1 and CDR2: SGHAT, FQNNGV. CDR3 region: CASSLTGRGTGELFF. The CDR3 DNA is TGTGCCAGCAGCTTAACGGGGAGAGGCACCGGGGAGCTGTTTTTT.

CDR3 nucleotides: TGTGCCAGCAGTTTAGTGACGACTCCAGATACGCAGTATTTT. Its protein product is CASSLVTTPDTQYF. The V call is TRBV28, the J call TRBJ2-3; D remains unclear. Trimming removed 2 bases at V and 4 bases at J, with 10 bases between. The CDR3 is 14 residues long. The germline gives CDR1 MDHEN, CDR2 SYDVKM.

The chain is built from TRBV19 and TRBJ2-1, with TRBD2 matching over 11 bases. The germline V gene encodes CDR1 LNHDA and CDR2 SQIVND (reference sequence). V lost 7 bases and J lost 3; bases outside the gene matches: 5. The CDR3 is 15 residues long. The CDR3 DNA sequence: TGTGCCAGTAAAGCCGGGACTAGCGGCTACAATGAGCAGTTCTTC. This translates into CASKAGTSGYNEQFF.

The chain links TRBV18 to TRBJ1-2, with D possibly TRBD1 on 6 matching bases. The CDR3 consists of 13 residues. Germline values: CDR1 KGHSH, CDR2 LQKENI. Trimming left V 4 bases short and J 2 bases short, with 8 bases between. The CDR3 nucleotides are TGTGCCAGCTCACGAGGGACAAACTATGGCTACACCTTC. This translates into CASSRGTNYGYTF.

The genes are TRBV10-3 and TRBJ2-7, with 9 bases lining up with TRBD1. The germline gives CDR1 ENHRY, CDR2 SYGVKD. V shed 4 bases, J shed 1 base, and the junction held 5 bases outside the gene matches. The CDR3 totals 15 residues. CDR3 nucleotide sequence: TGTGCCATCAGTGGGGGACAGGGTAAATCCTACGAGCAGTACTTC. Encoded protein: CAISGGQGKSYEQYF.